The entry that follows covers one T cell receptor (beta chain) sequence. Its antigen is not yet known. No much larger clone exists at a distance of one base, and base qualities are not known. This record belongs to a study of shared clonotypes between healthy human individuals (dated by TCRdb to 2018 to 2021). At the level of the whole study: A few men and a couple of women, aged 18 to 49 years, made up the cohort. Different laboratories and diverse techniques were used to prepare libraries and sequence TCR repertoires, to increase sequencing depth and limit assay-specific biases. For each donor, CD4 naive and CD4 memory were each given three plates, CD8 naive was given two plates, and CD8 memory was given one plate. Per donor, leukapheresis produced somewhere between about 0.85 and 10 billion PBMCs. Blood TCR repertoires of five healthy adults were deeply sequenced to estimate repertoire size and the extent of clonotype sharing between individuals. Paper-wide results and their limitations: Sampling was restricted to blood, and TCR repertoires in tissue are likely to differ from TCR repertoires in blood. Pairwise subsampling led to the expectation that sequencing depth would affect the degree of clonotype sharing among donors. Because the study included a small number of donors, the genetic and exposure-history diversity represented was limited. About 5% of naive CD4, 3.5% of naive CD8, about 2.5% of memory CD4, and 0.35% to 0.4% of memory CD8 clonotypes were shared across several donors. Rarefaction of sorted-subset datasets indicated incomplete sequencing despite the large sequencing depth. Larger estimated clonotype richness was generally found for naive subsets than for memory subsets. Clonotypes shared by all four sorted-subset donors showed higher generation probabilities than non-shared clonotypes.

The donors were healthy, HIV-negative adults with no recently reported acute infections or vaccinations. All donors were Caucasian adults living in Nashville, Tennessee, USA. CD8 memory samples consisted of magnetically selected CD45RO+ cells combined with CCR7-negative CD45RA+ effector memory (TemRA) cells. Blood was obtained by leukapheresis, after which PBMCs were separated by Ficoll-Histopaque density gradient centrifugation and cryopreserved in liquid nitrogen vapor phase. Purity and quantity of every magnetically sorted T cell population were checked by analytical flow cytometry. Genomic DNA was isolated from each sorted fraction and quantified by UV absorbance on a Nanodrop 2000c. Spanning cysteine to phenylalanine, the CDR3 consists of 15 amino acids. Left in the record is the CDR3 DNA by itself, 45 bases read in frame from the first base. CDR1 and CDR2 were assigned from the germline V gene as SGHRS and YFSETQ. Germline trimming: 4 bases from V, 3 bases from J; junction bases outside gene matches: 9.

Using the deep immunoSEQ assay, TCR CDR3 regions were amplified from genomic DNA by multiplex PCR. Extracted genomic DNA from each cell subset was distributed evenly across all wells of several immunoSEQ 96-well plates, and each plate was treated as a replicate. For sorted subsets, 150 to 250 ng genomic DNA, equal to about 30,000 T cell genomes, was loaded into each replicate PCR. Purified libraries were quantified with a Qubit 3.0 fluorometer, sized on a Bioanalyzer 2100, and re-quantified with the KAPA Library Quantification kit. Every immunoSEQ 96-well plate was sequenced on a separate single-read 150-cycle Illumina NextSeq 550 flow cell. As for the authors' bioinformatics: Because only junctional sequences without quality scores were contained in the immunoSEQ output, filtering matching that applied to full-length reads could not be performed. To assign V/J genes and CDR3, sequences were annotated using PyIR, a Python wrapper for IgBLAST v1.9, with IMGT germline references. Any read was removed if the V/J assignment was weak (E-value above 1e-6), the CDR3 was missing, or the read contained stop codons, out-of-frame junctions, or ambiguous translated residues. V3J clonotypes were defined by identical inferred V gene, J gene, and CDR3 amino acid sequence. To compute the percentage overlap between repertoires, the number of shared unique clonotypes was divided by the size of the smaller repertoire. Repertoire richness was assessed with RTK rarefaction, the Chao1 estimator, and Recon v2.1 estimates of unobserved clonotypes. For all TCRbeta clonotypes obtained by the gDNA method from several donors, generation probabilities were computed with OLGA. Here the immuneACCESS table is served through TCRdb, limited to in-frame sequences with V and J called. Missing clones are a known gap in these copies; in checked studies unresolved V genes cover under half, and the rest lacks a known reason. From that table come the V and J calls and clone size; the DNA was used to work out D and trimming. The sample data list some 690,000 clones, and less than 95% of these were observed just once. Approximately 35% of the sample is held by the ten biggest clonotypes.

The clonotype was recovered from a young man in good health. Some clones in this sample may be carry-over from other donors' samples. The chain is assembled from TRBV5-1 and TRBJ2-5; a stretch of 7 junction bases matches TRBD1. The sample was memory CD8+ T cells from PBMCs. The sample's cell subset or site label is to be understood as: CD45RO+ cells pooled with CCR7-negative TemRA cells. For the CDR3, the sequence is CASSPRAQGKETQYF. Read as DNA, the sequence is TGCGCCAGCAGCCCCCGAGCACAGGGGAAAGAGACCCAGTACTTC.